Following are 8 T cell receptor beta chains from one sample sequenced in a study of cytomegalovirus exposure and HLA in healthy donors. 60 Vbeta and 13 Jbeta primers were used in PCR. Sequencing used immunoSEQ multiplex PCR; TCRdb keeps in-frame clones, though not all of them. The data contain 100,000 to 150,000 clones, under 80% of them singletons. Sequencing input: PBMCs. These receptors were collected from a man in his 60s in good health and CMV-seropositive.

The V and J genes are TRBV28 and TRBJ2-5, with TRBD1 matching 10 bases. CDR1 MDHEN and CDR2 SYDVKM come from the germline V gene. The CDR3 is 12 residues long. With V trimmed by 8 bases and J by 3 bases, 0 bases remained unmatched. The CDR3 DNA is TGTGCCAGCGGACAGGGGGAAGAGACCCAGTACTTC. Translation gives CASGQGEETQYF. Looking up the rest from reference TRBV28 and TRBJ2-5 gives the full variable domain: DVKVTQSSRYLVKRTGEKVFLECVQDMDHENMFWYRQDPGLGLRLIYFSYDVKMKEKGDIPEGYSVSREKKERFSLILESASTNQTSMYLCASGQGEETQYFGPGTRLLVL.

This clone was seen once. The rearrangement joins TRBV5-1 to TRBJ2-3, with D unresolved. In germline, CDR1 is SGHRS, CDR2 YFSETQ. This CDR3 spans 15 amino acids. Trimming removed 0 bases at V and 0 bases at J, with 8 bases between. This CDR3 reads CASSLVRQSTDTQYF. For the CDR3, the DNA is TGCGCCAGCAGCTTGGTCCGTCAGAGCACAGATACGCAGTATTTT.

V gene TRBV2 combines with J gene TRBJ1-3, with 7 bases lining up with TRBD1. CDR3 length: 15 residues. In germline, CDR1 is SNHLY, CDR2 FYNNEI. After removal of 5 bases from V and 2 bases from J, the junction contained 6 bases not matched to a gene. CDR3 protein: CASSRQGKAGNTIYF. CDR3 in DNA: TGTGCCAGCAGTCGACAGGGAAAGGCTGGAAACACCATATATTTT.

The chain links TRBV9 to TRBJ1-6; D possibly corresponds to TRBD1 (5 bases). The CDR3 sequence is 15 residues long. The ends were cut back, 4 bases at V and 7 bases at J, with 15 bases in the middle. Looked up from germline, CDR1 is SGDLS and CDR2 is YYNGEE. The CDR3 loop is CASSSTWGGNSPLHF. As DNA, the CDR3 is TGTGCCAGCAGCTCTACCTGGGGGGGGAATTCACCCCTCCACTTT.

The chain uses TRBV4-2 and TRBJ2-5; 8 nucleotides agree with TRBD2. V lost 0 bases, J lost 5 bases, and 5 bases stayed unmatched. This CDR3 has 15 residues. In germline, CDR1 is LGHNA, CDR2 YNFKEQ. The CDR3 region is CASSQDRGGGETQYF. The CDR3 DNA reads TGTGCCAGCAGCCAAGATCGGGGGGGTGGGGAGACCCAGTACTTC.

V usage is TRBV6-5 and J usage is TRBJ2-1; D gene ambiguous. CDR1 and CDR2 from the germline V gene are MNHEY and SVGAGI. This CDR3 is built from 15 residues. Deletions cut 4 bases from V and 10 bases from J, with 20 bases between. CDR3 protein: CASSSARPFRWEQFF. Here the CDR3 DNA reads TGTGCCAGCAGTTCGGCTAGGCCCTTCCGATGGGAGCAGTTCTTC.

The chain employs TRBV28 and TRBJ2-7; 9 nucleotides agree with TRBD1. This CDR3 region has 14 residues. V trimming: 2 bases; J trimming: 3 bases; junction bases outside the gene matches: 2. CDR1 is MDHEN, CDR2 SYDVKM, per germline. The CDR3 sequence is CASSLTGGFYEQYF. The CDR3 coding sequence is TGTGCCAGCAGTTTAACAGGGGGCTTCTACGAGCAGTACTTC.

Concerning this clone itself: Distinct nucleotide sequences in the sample also encode this CDR3. The CDR3 DNA follows: TGTGCCAGCAGTGAACGGGAGGACACTGAAGCTTTCTTT. Translating gives CASSEREDTEAFF. J is TRBJ1-1 and V is TRBV6-1, with D unresolved. CDR1 and CDR2 from the germline V gene are MNHNS and SASEGT. V lost 2 bases and J lost 3, with 7 bases in between. The length of the CDR3 is 13 residues.